The 25 T cell receptor beta chains below were found in one sample sequenced in a study of blood T cell repertoires in COVID-19. The assay was immunoSEQ multiplex PCR, and TCRdb's table has in-frame clones only and misses some. The table includes around 190,000 clones, more than 75% detected once. The sequencing sample was made of peripheral blood. The receptor source for this set is a woman aged 80 or over with acute or convalescent COVID-19.

The rearrangement uses TRBV30 and TRBJ1-6; 7 positions agree with TRBD1. V lost 2 bases, J lost 7 bases, and 5 bases stayed unmatched. The CDR3 spans 14 residues. The germline gives CDR1 GTSNPN, CDR2 SVGIG (reference sequence). The CDR3: CAWSPGQLNSPLHF. In DNA form, the CDR3 reads TGTGCCTGGAGTCCGGGACAGCTGAATTCACCCCTCCACTTT.

The chain recombines TRBV5-6 with TRBJ1-1; 7 positions agree with TRBD1. Germline V gene lookup returns CDR1 SGHDT and CDR2 YYEEEE. The CDR3 extends over 16 amino acids. The trim removed 3 bases at V and 0 bases at J, leaving 8 bases unmatched. CDR3 region: CASSWRDRSMNTEAFF. DNA for the CDR3: TGTGCCAGCAGCTGGCGGGACAGATCCATGAACACTGAAGCTTTCTTT. Full variable domain (remainder filled in from reference TRBV5-6 and TRBJ1-1): DAGVTQSPTHLIKTRGQQVTLRCSPKSGHDTVSWYQQALGQGPQFIFQYYEEEERQRGNFPDRFSGHQFPNYSSELNVNALLLGDSALYLCASSWRDRSMNTEAFFGQGTRLTVV.

The chain has TRBV28 and TRBJ1-1; D might be TRBD1 (5 bases). This CDR3 is 13 amino acids long. Germline CDR1 reads MDHEN; CDR2 reads SYDVKM. Trimming stripped 6 bases from V and 0 bases from J, with 8 bases between. Here the CDR3 reads CASSRQMNTEAFF. CDR3 DNA: TGTGCCAGCAGCAGACAGATGAACACTGAAGCTTTCTTT.

The V and J genes are TRBV18 and TRBJ2-2; a possible D gene is TRBD2 (6 bases). Trimming shortened V by 3 bases and J by 6 bases, and 11 bases separated the two germline ends. CDR1 and CDR2 from the germline V gene are KGHSH and LQKENI. The CDR3 is 14 residues long. CDR3 sequence: CASSPQGLAGELFF. CDR3 DNA sequence: TGTGCCAGCTCACCCCAGGGACTTGCCGGGGAGCTGTTTTTT.

This chain uses TRBV11-2 with TRBJ2-4, with D perhaps TRBD1 (5 bases). The CDR3 extends over 14 amino acids. The germline V and J ends were trimmed by 6 bases and 1 base, with 10 bases remaining between them. Germline CDR1 and CDR2: SGHAT and FQNNGV. CDR3 DNA sequence: TGTGCCAGCAGGATGTCAGGGGCCAAAAACATTCAGTACTTC. This sequence encodes CASRMSGAKNIQYF.

This clone was counted between two and nine times. The chain combines TRBV2 with TRBJ2-6, with D perhaps matching TRBD2 (6 bases). Trimming took off 11 bases at V and 0 bases at J, with 17 bases between the two ends. Germline assignment: CDR1 SNHLY and CDR2 FYNNEI. This CDR3 has 16 residues. The CDR3 DNA reads TGTGCCGCCCGGGCGGGGCATCGCTCTGGGGCCAACGTCCTGACTTTC. As protein: CAARAGHRSGANVLTF.

The chain has TRBV5-1 and TRBJ1-2, with 9 bases lining up with TRBD1. CDR3 length: 15 residues. Germline V gives CDR1 SGHRS, CDR2 YFSETQ. Losses at the gene ends were 0 bases for V and 8 bases for J; bases not matched to a gene: 8. The CDR3 loop is CASSLVGQGGKGYTF. In nucleotides, the CDR3 is TGCGCCAGCAGCTTGGTGGGACAGGGAGGGAAAGGCTACACCTTC.

The chain employs TRBV3-1 (or the pseudogene TRBV3-2) and TRBJ2-5; a possible D gene is TRBD1 (6 bases). Trimming took off 0 bases at V and 2 bases at J, with 10 bases between the two ends. Germline V lookup: CDR1 LGHDT, CDR2 YNNKEL (reference sequence). The CDR3 runs to 15 residues. CDR3 amino acids: CASSQEGANQETQYF. As DNA, the CDR3 is TGTGCCAGCAGCCAAGAGGGGGCAAATCAAGAGACCCAGTACTTC.

The chain has TRBV27 and TRBJ1-1; D is uncertain. V lost 0 bases, J lost 3 bases, and 11 bases lay in between. The CDR3 is made up of 15 amino acids. Germline CDR1 and CDR2: MNHEY and SMNVEV (reference sequence). CDR3 sequence reads: CASSLSLTGDTEAFF. The CDR3 bases are TGTGCCAGCAGTTTATCTCTGACCGGGGACACTGAAGCTTTCTTT.

The chain is built from TRBV7-3 and TRBJ2-1; 10 bases are shared with TRBD2. V lost 0 bases and J lost 9; bases outside the gene matches: 5. The CDR3 sequence is 15 residues long. The V gene's germline CDR1 is SGHTA and CDR2 FQGTGA. DNA of the CDR3: TGTGCCAGCAGCTTAACTCCTAGCGGGAGAGGTGAGCAGTTCTTC. It yields the protein CASSLTPSGRGEQFF.

The chain has TRBV6-5 and TRBJ2-7, with D perhaps matching TRBD2 (6 bases). Per germline, CDR1 MNHEY and CDR2 SVGAGI. V dropped 8 bases and J dropped 1 base, with 9 bases sitting between them. CDR3 length: 12 residues. CDR3 in amino acids: CASWRGSYEQYF. CDR3 nucleotide sequence: TGTGCCAGCTGGAGGGGATCCTACGAGCAGTACTTC.

J is TRBJ2-2 and V is TRBV6-6, with TRBD1 matching over 8 bases. The germline V gene encodes CDR1 MNHNY and CDR2 SVGAGI (reference sequence). The CDR3 runs 16 residues. V shed 8 bases and J 1 base; nucleotides not matched to a gene: 9. The CDR3 DNA follows: TGTGCCAGCGGAAAGCAGGGGGCGCAGAACACCGGGGAGCTGTTTTTT. Its translation: CASGKQGAQNTGELFF.

V and J are TRBV18 and TRBJ2-6, with a tentative D call TRBD1 (6 bases). V was shortened by 4 bases and J by 3 bases, with 13 bases between the two germline ends. The germline CDR1 and CDR2 sequences are KGHSH and LQKENI. The CDR3 runs to 16 residues. The CDR3 protein is CASSLQQGNGANVLTF. The CDR3 coding sequence is TGTGCCAGCTCACTTCAACAGGGTAATGGGGCCAACGTCCTGACTTTC.

The chain has TRBV18 and TRBJ2-7; weak D call: TRBD1 (6 bases). There are 14 residues in the CDR3. Germline V gives CDR1 KGHSH, CDR2 LQKENI. The V and J ends lost 3 bases and 3 bases respectively, with 12 bases between them. Here the CDR3 reads CASSPGAERYEQYF. DNA for the CDR3: TGTGCCAGCTCACCGGGGGCAGAACGCTACGAGCAGTACTTC. The full variable domain, with the rest looked up from reference TRBV18 and TRBJ2-7, is NAGVMQNPRHLVRRRGQEARLRCSPMKGHSHVYWYRQLPEEGLKFMVYLQKENIIDESGMPKERFSAEFPKEGPSILRIQQVVRGDSAAYFCASSPGAERYEQYFGPGTRLTVT.

This chain uses TRBV6-5 with TRBJ1-3; possible D gene TRBD1, 5 bases. Trimming stripped 4 bases from V and 0 bases from J, with 10 bases between. The CDR3 spans 15 residues. Germline CDR1 MNHEY, CDR2 SVGAGI. CDR3 in amino acids: CASSFTGRSGNTIYF. In DNA, the CDR3 is TGTGCCAGCAGTTTTACAGGACGCTCTGGAAACACCATATATTTT.

The chain couples TRBV6-5 to TRBJ1-2, with D possibly TRBD1 on 6 matching bases. Per germline, CDR1 MNHEY and CDR2 SVGAGI. V lost 6 bases and J lost 4, with 12 bases in between. The CDR3 spans 13 residues. CDR3 in amino acids: CASRRTQGYGYTF. DNA for the CDR3: TGTGCCAGCAGACGGACACAGGGCTATGGCTACACCTTC.

V and J are TRBV6-5 and TRBJ1-5; D is undetermined. The germline V gene encodes CDR1 MNHEY and CDR2 SVGAGI. The CDR3 spans 13 residues. The V and J ends lost 8 bases and 1 base respectively, with 9 bases between them. CDR3 sequence reads: CASGPRSNQPQHF. CDR3 in DNA: TGTGCCAGCGGTCCACGGAGCAATCAGCCCCAGCATTTT.

The gene calls are TRBV18 and TRBJ2-3; 7 bases align to TRBD1. CDR1 and CDR2 from the germline V gene are KGHSH and LQKENI. CDR3 size: 17 residues. V lost 6 bases to trimming and J lost 7 bases; unmatched junction nucleotides: 19. The CDR3 DNA reads TGTGCCAGCTCCCCGAGTTACGGGACAGCCGAGGGGTATACGCAGTATTTT. Translating gives CASSPSYGTAEGYTQYF.

CDR3 sequence: CAGSPNGGVGQPQHF. In DNA, the CDR3 is TGTGCCGGGAGTCCCAACGGAGGGGTCGGGCAGCCCCAGCATTTT. The chain uses TRBV6-5 and TRBJ1-5; a weak D match, TRBD1 (5 bases). Germline-derived CDR1 and CDR2 are MNHEY and SVGAGI. Trimming removed 11 bases at V and 7 bases at J, with 24 bases between. This CDR3 is 15 amino acids long.

The chain employs TRBV6-5 and TRBJ1-6; 9 nucleotides align to TRBD1. Germline-derived CDR1 and CDR2 are MNHEY and SVGAGI. V gave up 1 base and J gave up 8 bases; unmatched junction bases: 0. The CDR3 covers 14 residues. CDR3 sequence (DNA): TGTGCCAGCAGTTACTGGACAGGGGATTCACCCCTCCACTTT. It codes for CASSYWTGDSPLHF.

The chain employs TRBV5-1 and TRBJ1-2, with D unclear. Germline assignment: CDR1 SGHRS and CDR2 YFSETQ. This CDR3 is 16 amino acids long. The V and J ends lost 0 bases and 0 bases respectively, with 12 bases between them. Here the CDR3 DNA reads TGCGCCAGCAGCTTGGCCGGCAGGACTACTAACTATGGCTACACCTTC. It codes for CASSLAGRTTNYGYTF. Based on the CDR3 plus reference TRBV5-1 and TRBJ1-2, the full variable domain is KAGVTQTPRYLIKTRGQQVTLSCSPISGHRSVSWYQQTPGQGLQFLFEYFSETQRNKGNFPGRFSGRQFSNSRSEMNVSTLELGDSALYLCASSLAGRTTNYGYTFGSGTRLTVV.

This sequence joins TRBV28 and TRBJ2-3; 11 bases align to TRBD2. V was clipped by 6 bases and J by 0 bases; unmatched bases: 2. CDR3 length: 15 residues. Per the germline V gene, CDR1 is MDHEN and CDR2 is SYDVKM. DNA for the CDR3: TGTGCCAGCAGGACTAGCGGGGCTAGCACAGATACGCAGTATTTT. This sequence encodes CASRTSGASTDTQYF. The full variable domain, with the rest looked up from reference TRBV28 and TRBJ2-3, is DVKVTQSSRYLVKRTGEKVFLECVQDMDHENMFWYRQDPGLGLRLIYFSYDVKMKEKGDIPEGYSVSREKKERFSLILESASTNQTSMYLCASRTSGASTDTQYFGPGTRLTVL.

This clone is a singleton in its sample. The same CDR3 arises from other DNA sequences in this sample as well. This sequence joins TRBV2 and TRBJ2-1; the match to TRBD2 covers 9 bases. CDR3 size: 15 residues. Looked up from germline, CDR1 is SNHLY and CDR2 is FYNNEI. The junction had 1 base not matched to a gene; V was cut back by 2 bases and J by 2 bases. This CDR3 is CASSERLAAYNEQFF. In DNA, the CDR3 is TGTGCCAGCAGTGAACGACTAGCGGCCTACAATGAGCAGTTCTTC.

The CDR3 coding sequence is TGTGCCAGCAGTACGACAGGGGAGCCCTATGGCTACACCTTC. Protein: CASSTTGEPYGYTF. The chain uses TRBV28 and TRBJ1-2; 8 bases are a match to TRBD1. V lost 5 bases and J lost 4; bases outside the gene matches: 6. The CDR3 is 14 residues long. The germline V gene encodes CDR1 MDHEN and CDR2 SYDVKM.

The gene calls are TRBV24-1 and TRBJ2-3, with D possibly being TRBD1 (7 bases). V lost 4 bases and J 2 bases, leaving 12 bases between the germline ends. CDR1 KGHDR and CDR2 SFDVKD come from the germline V gene. The CDR3 is made up of 15 amino acids. In DNA form, the CDR3 reads TGTGCCACCAGTGACAGGGGGGATTACACAGATACGCAGTATTTT. Translated: CATSDRGDYTDTQYF.